A selection of T cell receptor beta chains follows, all from one sample in a study of cytomegalovirus exposure and HLA in healthy donors. The method was immunoSEQ multiplex PCR; TCRdb's version includes in-frame clones alone and lacks a portion of them. The sample shows over 100,000 clones, roughly 79% of them seen only once. What was sequenced was PBMCs. The receptors derive from a man in his sixties in good health and CMV-seropositive. The CDR3 runs from the conserved cysteine through the conserved F or W. Each record gives: D gene, V gene, clone size, J gene, CDR3 protein, CDR3 DNA. The D gene is left open where the match is weak. Clone size is shown for a subset of rows, as once, few, many or a class of expanded clone.

d_gene: NA; v_gene: TRBV2; abundance: NA; j_gene: TRBJ1-1; CDR3aa: CASSDSGVGTEAFF; CDR3nt: TGTGCCAGCAGTGATTCGGGGGTTGGTACTGAAGCTTTCTTT
d_gene: NA; v_gene: TRBV2; abundance: NA; j_gene: TRBJ2-1; CDR3aa: CASRRLNEQFF; CDR3nt: TGTGCCAGCAGGCGTCTTAATGAGCAGTTCTTC
d_gene: NA; v_gene: TRBV5-5; abundance: NA; j_gene: TRBJ1-2; CDR3aa: CASSLDQGGNYGYTF; CDR3nt: TGTGCCAGCAGCTTGGATCAGGGAGGCAACTATGGCTACACCTTC
d_gene: TRBD2; v_gene: TRBV7-8; abundance: once; j_gene: TRBJ2-3; CDR3aa: CASSLPTSGRTDTQYF; CDR3nt: TGTGCCAGCAGCTTACCGACTAGCGGGCGAACAGATACGCAGTATTTT
d_gene: NA; v_gene: TRBV30; abundance: NA; j_gene: TRBJ2-3; CDR3aa: CAWSRLRGRTDTQYF; CDR3nt: TGTGCCTGGAGTAGGCTCAGGGGTCGCACAGATACGCAGTATTTT
d_gene: TRBD1; v_gene: TRBV7-2; abundance: once; j_gene: TRBJ2-7; CDR3aa: CASSWSGTGEAYEQYF; CDR3nt: TGTGCCAGCAGCTGGAGTGGGACAGGAGAAGCCTACGAGCAGTACTTC
d_gene: TRBD2; v_gene: TRBV27; abundance: NA; j_gene: TRBJ2-2; CDR3aa: CASKPMPWSGGAGELFF; CDR3nt: TGTGCCAGCAAGCCCATGCCTTGGAGCGGGGGGGCCGGGGAGCTGTTTTTT
d_gene: TRBD1; v_gene: TRBV15; abundance: once; j_gene: TRBJ1-6; CDR3aa: CATSTQRGQGMSPLHF; CDR3nt: TGTGCCACCAGCACTCAAAGGGGACAGGGGATGTCACCCCTCCACTTT
d_gene: TRBD2; v_gene: TRBV10-2; abundance: NA; j_gene: TRBJ2-5; CDR3aa: CASSQDRGGTQYF; CDR3nt: TGCGCCAGCAGTCAGGATCGGGGGGGGACCCAGTACTTC
d_gene: TRBD1; v_gene: TRBV6-5; abundance: once; j_gene: TRBJ2-3; CDR3aa: CASSSPRGPTDTQYF; CDR3nt: TGTGCCAGCAGTTCCCCCAGGGGGCCCACAGATACGCAGTATTTT
d_gene: TRBD2; v_gene: TRBV25-1; abundance: NA; j_gene: TRBJ2-1; CDR3aa: CASSDAAGRGGYNEQFF; CDR3nt: TGTGCCAGCAGTGACGCCGCTGGGCGGGGGGGCTACAATGAGCAGTTCTTC
d_gene: NA; v_gene: TRBV15; abundance: once; j_gene: TRBJ1-5; CDR3aa: CATSRATGISNQPQHF; CDR3nt: TGTGCCACCAGCAGAGCAACAGGGATAAGCAATCAGCCCCAGCATTTT
d_gene: NA; v_gene: TRBV5-6; abundance: NA; j_gene: TRBJ2-3; CDR3aa: CASSSPGGPSTDTQYF; CDR3nt: TGTGCCAGCAGCTCCCCCGGGGGGCCTAGCACAGATACGCAGTATTTT
d_gene: TRBD1; v_gene: TRBV11-2; abundance: NA; j_gene: TRBJ2-5; CDR3aa: CASSSMGRQGARETQYF; CDR3nt: TGTGCCAGCAGCTCCATGGGGAGGCAGGGGGCGCGAGAGACCCAGTACTTC
d_gene: NA; v_gene: TRBV18; abundance: NA; j_gene: TRBJ2-5; CDR3aa: CASSPIEETQYF; CDR3nt: TGTGCCAGCTCACCGATCGAGGAGACCCAGTACTTC
d_gene: NA; v_gene: TRBV28; abundance: NA; j_gene: TRBJ1-1; CDR3aa: CASRQVNTEAFF; CDR3nt: TGTGCCAGCAGACAGGTGAACACTGAAGCTTTCTTT